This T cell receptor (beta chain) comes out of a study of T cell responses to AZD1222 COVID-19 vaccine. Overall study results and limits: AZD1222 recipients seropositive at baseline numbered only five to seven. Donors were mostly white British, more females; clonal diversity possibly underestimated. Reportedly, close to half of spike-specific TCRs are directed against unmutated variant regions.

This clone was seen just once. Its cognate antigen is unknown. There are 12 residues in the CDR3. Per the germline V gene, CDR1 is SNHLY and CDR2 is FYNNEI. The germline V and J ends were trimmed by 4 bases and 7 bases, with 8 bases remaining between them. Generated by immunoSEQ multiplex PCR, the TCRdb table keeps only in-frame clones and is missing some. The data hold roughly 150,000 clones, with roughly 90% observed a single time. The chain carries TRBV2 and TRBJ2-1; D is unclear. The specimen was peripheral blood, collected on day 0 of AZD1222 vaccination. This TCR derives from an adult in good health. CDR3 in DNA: TGTGCCAGCAGTGGGGCAGAGAATGAGCAGTTCTTC. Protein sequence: CASSGAENEQFF.